This T cell receptor beta chain was obtained from a study of Ad26.COV2.S vaccination and SARS-CoV-2 variants. Method: immunoSEQ multiplex PCR; TCRdb's copy keeps in-frame clones and lacks some. The sample consists of 350,000 to 450,000 clones, around 91% of them appearing once. Trimming took off 1 base at V and 5 bases at J, with 8 bases between the two ends. Germline CDR1 is LNHDA and CDR2 is SQIVND (reference sequence). The CDR3 has 13 residues. Treatment given: about 20 received Ad26.COV2.S at low or high dose, single or two shots; about 5 received placebo; per-sample allocation not given. Collection of samples fell on day 63 after the first vaccine or placebo injection. This clone has a single count.

The TCR comes from a person aged 18-60 years who received the Ad26.COV2.S COVID-19 vaccine or a placebo. Specimen: peripheral blood, collected in a trial of Ad26.COV2.S vaccine versus placebo. This rearrangement joins TRBV19 to TRBJ2-5; no reliable D call. This chain's CDR3 is CASSIATWETQYF. The CDR3 DNA sequence: TGTGCCAGTAGTATAGCGACCTGGGAGACCCAGTACTTC. The whole variable domain, remainder taken from reference TRBV19 and TRBJ2-5, is DGGITQSPKYLFRKEGQNVTLSCEQNLNHDAMYWYRQDPGQGLRLIYYSQIVNDFQKGDIAEGYSVSREKKESFPLTVTSAQKNPTAFYLCASSIATWETQYFGPGTRLLVL.